These 15 T cell receptor beta chains originate from one sample sequenced in a study of blood T cell repertoires in COVID-19 (dated by TCRdb to between 2020 and 2021). The library was made by the immunoSEQ multiplex PCR assay. TCRdb took this table from immuneACCESS and kept in-frame rearrangements with V and J called. Such tables lack part of the clones; where checked against another copy, unresolved V genes explain under half of the gap, and the rest is unexplained. The sample table holds 410,000 or so clones, of which 86% were seen once. Of the sample, over 1.1% is held by the ten largest clones. The sample was peripheral blood. The origin of the receptors is a young woman with active or convalescent COVID-19.

Worth noting for this clone: In the same sample, other DNA sequences code for this CDR3. The chain uses TRBV10-2 and TRBJ1-5; D gene unclear. This CDR3 region has 13 residues. V lost 3 bases, J lost 2 bases, and 5 bases lay in between. CDR1 is WSHSY and CDR2 is SAAADI in the germline V gene. The CDR3 DNA reads as TGCGCCAGCAGTGACGGGGGCAATCAGCCCCAGCATTTT. As protein: CASSDGGNQPQHF.

V and J are TRBV12-5 and TRBJ2-7, with 7 nucleotides matching TRBD1. Unmatched junction bases numbered 1, after V lost 2 bases and J lost 3 bases. The germline V gene has CDR1 LGHNT and CDR2 FRNRAP. This CDR3 has 13 amino acids. The CDR3 reads CASGLWDSYEQYF. The CDR3 DNA is TGTGCTAGTGGTTTGTGGGACAGCTACGAGCAGTACTTC.

V usage is TRBV11-2 and J usage is TRBJ1-3; 7 positions match TRBD1. The germline CDR1 and CDR2 sequences are SGHAT and FQNNGV. CDR3 length: 17 amino acids. The V gene end was trimmed by 1 base and the J gene end by 4 bases; junction bases not matched to a gene: 10. The CDR3 sequence: CASSLVSGGFSGNTIYF. CDR3 in DNA: TGTGCCAGCAGCTTAGTGTCAGGGGGTTTCTCCGGAAACACCATATATTTT.

The CDR3 region is CASREGLAVGGEQYF. The CDR3, as DNA: TGCGCCAGCAGGGAAGGACTAGCGGTTGGGGGAGAGCAGTACTTC. The gene calls are TRBV5-1 and TRBJ2-7; 10 bases are shared with TRBD2. Trimming removed 5 bases from V and 7 bases from J; junction bases left unmatched: 12. The germline gives CDR1 SGHRS, CDR2 YFSETQ. CDR3 length equals 15 residues.

V usage is TRBV5-4 and J usage is TRBJ1-1, with 8 nucleotides matching TRBD1. The CDR3 covers 14 residues. The V gene end was trimmed by 3 bases and the J gene end by 1 base; junction bases not matched to a gene: 2. CDR1 is SGHNT, CDR2 YYREEE, per germline (reference sequence). Written as DNA, the CDR3 is TGTGCCAGCAGCTCAGGGGGCTGGAACACTGAAGCTTTCTTT. This translates into CASSSGGWNTEAFF. Filled out from reference TRBV5-4 and TRBJ1-1, the complete variable domain reads ETGVTQSPTHLIKTRGQQVTLRCSSQSGHNTVSWYQQALGQGPQFIFQYYREEENGRGNFPPRFSGLQFPNYSSELNVNALELDDSALYLCASSSGGWNTEAFFGQGTRLTVV.

In this sample, this clone turned up once. This chain uses TRBV10-3 with TRBJ1-2; the D is unclear. The CDR3 runs 13 residues. CDR1 ENHRY and CDR2 SYGVKD come from the germline V gene. Trimming removed 2 bases from V and 8 bases from J, with 12 bases in between. CDR3: CAISEEGGKGYTF. For the CDR3, the DNA is TGTGCCATCAGTGAGGAGGGAGGCAAGGGCTACACCTTC.

The rearrangement links TRBV19 to TRBJ1-4; D is uncertain. CDR3 length: 14 residues. Trimming cost V 3 bases and J 0 bases, with 5 bases left between them. CDR1 LNHDA and CDR2 SQIVND come from the germline V gene (reference sequence). The CDR3 DNA reads TGTGCCAGTAGTATCCAAACAACTAATGAAAAACTGTTTTTT. Protein sequence: CASSIQTTNEKLFF.

V is TRBV18 and J is TRBJ1-1, with unresolved D. With 2 bases removed from V and 3 bases from J, the gap between germline ends came to 10 bases. CDR3 size: 14 residues. Germline V CDR1 and CDR2: KGHSH, LQKENI. The CDR3 DNA reads TGTGCCAGCTCACCATCCACAGTGTACACTGAAGCTTTCTTT. The encoded protein is CASSPSTVYTEAFF.

This clone was seen a handful of times. This sequence joins TRBV6-5 and TRBJ2-7; no definite D call. CDR1 and CDR2 (germline): MNHEY, SVGAGI. The CDR3 totals 14 residues. The V and J ends lost 1 base and 2 bases respectively, with 9 bases between them. CDR3 sequence reads: CASSYLRNTYEQYF. In DNA form, the CDR3 reads TGTGCCAGCAGTTACTTGAGAAATACCTACGAGCAGTACTTC.

V usage is TRBV20-1 and J usage is TRBJ1-2; a possible D gene is TRBD1 (5 bases). This CDR3 is built from 12 residues. Germline V CDR1 and CDR2: DFQATT, SNEGSKA (reference sequence). V shed 3 bases and J shed 2 bases, with 7 bases lying between them. CDR3 amino acids: CSASAGNYGYTF. The CDR3 bases are TGCAGTGCTAGTGCAGGGAACTATGGCTACACCTTC.

This chain joins TRBV6-1 and TRBJ2-2; TRBD2 agrees at 7 bases. V shed 2 bases and J 7 bases; nucleotides not matched to a gene: 7. In germline, CDR1 is MNHNS, CDR2 SASEGT. The CDR3 has 15 residues. For the CDR3, the DNA is TGTGCCAGCAGTGAATTGGCGGGAGCGGACGGGGAGCTGTTTTTT. It codes for CASSELAGADGELFF.

The chain couples TRBV19 to TRBJ1-5; D unclear. Trimming removed 5 bases at V and 1 base at J, with 15 bases between. The CDR3 runs to 16 residues. Germline V gene data show CDR1 as LNHDA and CDR2 as SQIVND (reference sequence). The chain's CDR3 is CASSPMPVNSNQPQHF. In nucleotides, the CDR3 is TGTGCCAGTAGTCCAATGCCAGTTAACAGCAATCAGCCCCAGCATTTT.

The CDR3 sequence is CASSPADTLNTEAFF. The CDR3, as DNA: TGTGCCAGCTCACCGGCTGACACCTTGAACACTGAAGCTTTCTTT. V usage is TRBV18 and J usage is TRBJ1-1; no clear D gene. CDR3 length: 15 amino acids. V shed 3 bases and J shed 0 bases, with 11 bases lying between them. Germline CDR1 KGHSH, CDR2 LQKENI.

This clone was seen more than once but under ten times. The chain joins TRBV2 to TRBJ2-1, with TRBD2 as a possible D gene (6 bases). The V end was cut by 2 bases, the J end by 7 bases, with 15 bases between. Germline V gives CDR1 SNHLY, CDR2 FYNNEI. The CDR3 runs 15 residues. For the CDR3, the DNA is TGTGCCAGCAGTGAATGGGCAGGGAGGCTGAATGAGCAGTTCTTC. Protein sequence: CASSEWAGRLNEQFF.

The rearrangement joins TRBV4-1 to TRBJ2-7; D remains unclear. Trimming shortened V by 0 bases and J by 2 bases, and 11 bases separated the two germline ends. The germline V gene encodes CDR1 MGHRA and CDR2 YSYEKL. The CDR3 has 15 amino acids. The DNA for the CDR3 is TGCGCCAGCAGCCAAGATCCGTGGCTCACCTACGAGCAGTACTTC. Encoded protein: CASSQDPWLTYEQYF.